The 17 T cell receptor beta chains below all came from one sample that was sequenced in a study of blood T cell repertoires in COVID-19. Profiled with immunoSEQ multiplex PCR; TCRdb holds only in-frame clones, not every one. The sample has 180,000 or so clones; less than 90% are singletons. Specimen: peripheral blood. These receptors came from a woman aged 55-69 years with COVID-19, enrolled during active disease.

The rearrangement uses TRBV9 and TRBJ2-7; 9 bases map to TRBD1. This CDR3 has 15 amino acids. Per germline, CDR1 SGDLS and CDR2 YYNGEE. Losses at the gene ends were 2 bases for V and 7 bases for J; bases not matched to a gene: 10. As DNA, the CDR3 is TGTGCCAGCAGCGTCTCACAGGGGGCAGGCGGAGAGCAGTACTTC. It specifies CASSVSQGAGGEQYF.

The V and J genes are TRBV7-6 and TRBJ2-7; 8 bases are a match to TRBD2. Germline CDR1 and CDR2: SGHVS and FNYEAQ. V lost 11 bases to trimming and J lost 4 bases; unmatched junction nucleotides: 10. The CDR3 contains 13 residues. CDR3 sequence: CASSGSNGYEQYF. The CDR3 nucleotides read TGTGCCTCGAGCGGGAGTAATGGTTACGAGCAGTACTTC. Based on the CDR3 plus reference TRBV7-6 and TRBJ2-7, the full variable domain is GAGVSQSPRYKVTKRGQDVALRCDPISGHVSLYWYRQALGQGPEFLTYFNYEAQQDKSGLPNDRFSAERPEGSISTLTIQRTEQRDSAMYRCASSGSNGYEQYFGPGTRLTVT.

The chain recombines TRBV4-1 with TRBJ1-1; 8 bases are a match to TRBD1. Germline lookup yields CDR1 MGHRA and CDR2 YSYEKL. CDR3 length equals 16 residues. The J segment lost 1 base and the V segment lost 4 bases, leaving 8 bases of the junction unmatched. The CDR3: CASSRSSGTGNTEAFF. CDR3 nucleotides: TGCGCCAGCAGCCGATCAAGCGGGACAGGGAACACTGAAGCTTTCTTT.

J is TRBJ2-2 and V is TRBV19, with 9 bases matching TRBD1. CDR1 LNHDA and CDR2 SQIVND come from the germline V gene (reference sequence). This CDR3 contains 16 residues. The junction had 10 bases not matched to a gene; V was cut back by 6 bases and J by 5 bases. The CDR3 sequence: CASSLWGQGETGELFF. The DNA of the CDR3 is TGTGCCAGTAGCCTCTGGGGACAGGGAGAAACCGGGGAGCTGTTTTTT.

This sequence joins TRBV7-9 and TRBJ1-2; 12 positions agree with TRBD1. This CDR3 has 16 residues. Trimming cost V 3 bases and J 8 bases; bases outside gene matches: 10. The germline gives CDR1 SEHNR, CDR2 FQNEAQ (reference sequence). The DNA of the CDR3 is TGTGCCAGCAGCTTCGACGGGACAGGGGGCGCCTCGGGCTACACCTTC. Its translation is CASSFDGTGGASGYTF.

The V call is TRBV28, the J call TRBJ1-5; 8 positions match TRBD1. The CDR3 covers 17 residues. The V and J ends lost 1 base and 6 bases, in that order; junction bases with no gene match: 11. Germline V lookup: CDR1 MDHEN, CDR2 SYDVKM. CDR3 protein: CASSLSRGRSPSQPQHF. CDR3 sequence (DNA): TGTGCCAGCAGTTTATCCAGGGGGCGTTCCCCAAGTCAGCCCCAGCATTTT.

This clone has only a few counts. The rearrangement joins TRBV18 to TRBJ1-1, with TRBD1 matching over 8 bases. Germline CDR1 KGHSH, CDR2 LQKENI. The CDR3 runs 14 residues. The J segment lost 4 bases and the V segment lost 8 bases, leaving 9 bases of the junction unmatched. CDR3 amino acids: CASKQGQGITEAFF. CDR3 nucleotide sequence: TGTGCCAGCAAACAAGGACAGGGAATCACTGAAGCTTTCTTT.

The chain employs TRBV9 and TRBJ2-3; D unresolved. Between the trimmed V and J ends, which lost 7 bases and 0 bases, there was a span of 15 bases. Germline CDR1 and CDR2: SGDLS and YYNGEE. CDR3 length equals 15 residues. The CDR3 DNA sequence: TGTGCCAGCTCCTCTTGGCCTCTTAGCACAGATACGCAGTATTTT. It encodes CASSSWPLSTDTQYF.

The chain uses TRBV4-2 and TRBJ2-7; 7 bases match TRBD2. Germline V gene sequence: CDR1 LGHNA, CDR2 YNFKEQ. J was trimmed by 0 bases and V by 1 base; bases with no gene match: 6. This CDR3 spans 16 amino acids. For the CDR3, the DNA is TGTGCCAGCAGCCAAGCCCGGGGACTATCCTCCTACGAGCAGTACTTC. Translating it yields CASSQARGLSSYEQYF.

This clone has only a few counts. CDR3 loop: CASSHVSTDTQYF. CDR3 nucleotide sequence: TGTGCCAGTTCACATGTGAGCACAGATACGCAGTATTTT. This chain uses TRBV19 with TRBJ2-3; D is uncertain. V lost 8 bases, J lost 0 bases, and 9 bases lay in between. The CDR3 runs to 13 residues. Germline assignment: CDR1 LNHDA and CDR2 SQIVND (reference sequence).

V gene TRBV7-2 combines with J gene TRBJ1-2, with D unclear. Deletions cut 0 bases from V and 2 bases from J, with 7 bases between. Germline-derived CDR1 and CDR2 are SGHTA and FQGNSA. The length of the CDR3 is 14 residues. The chain's CDR3 is CASSLAAKNYGYTF. The CDR3, as DNA: TGTGCCAGCAGCTTAGCGGCCAAAAACTATGGCTACACCTTC.

The V and J genes are TRBV11-3 and TRBJ2-5, with TRBD1 matching over 8 bases. Per the germline V gene, CDR1 is SGHNT and CDR2 is YENEEA. The CDR3 has 15 amino acids. The trim removed 5 bases at V and 9 bases at J, leaving 14 bases unmatched. The CDR3 spells CASSPRDRPLWPQYF. The CDR3 DNA is TGTGCCAGCAGCCCCCGGGACAGGCCCCTGTGGCCCCAGTACTTC.

The chain is built from TRBV5-1 and TRBJ2-7, with D maybe TRBD1 (5 bases). The germline CDR1 and CDR2 sequences are SGHRS and YFSETQ. The CDR3 extends over 14 amino acids. V dropped 4 bases and J dropped 1 base, with 12 bases sitting between them. The CDR3 here is CASSGRSGSYEQYF. The CDR3 bases are TGCGCCAGCAGCGGGCGGTCAGGGTCCTACGAGCAGTACTTC.

The chain links TRBV13 to TRBJ2-7; TRBD2 matches 14 bases. CDR3 length: 19 residues. CDR1 and CDR2 from the germline V gene are PRHDT and FYEKMQ (reference sequence). Trimming cost V 6 bases and J 0 bases; bases outside gene matches: 13. CDR3 sequence (DNA): TGTGCCAGCAGTTCCTTTCGGGGACTAGCGGGAGATACCTCCTACGAGCAGTACTTC. This gives the protein CASSSFRGLAGDTSYEQYF.

The chain has TRBV19 and TRBJ2-2; 10 bases align to TRBD2. CDR3 length equals 15 residues. J lost 6 bases, V lost 8 bases, and 9 bases had no gene match. Germline CDR1 is LNHDA and CDR2 is SQIVND (reference sequence). The DNA of the CDR3 is TGTGCCAGTTCCCAAAGTAGCGGGAGGCCCGGGGAGCTGTTTTTT. Its protein is CASSQSSGRPGELFF.

This clone has a handful of counts. The chain couples TRBV9 to TRBJ2-2, with 9 bases fitting TRBD2. The CDR3 spans 14 residues. Germline V gene data show CDR1 as SGDLS and CDR2 as YYNGEE. V lost 6 bases and J lost 1; bases outside the gene matches: 1. For the CDR3, the DNA is TGTGCCAGCAAGCGGGGGGAGAACACCGGGGAGCTGTTTTTT. The encoded protein is CASKRGENTGELFF.

The chain links TRBV15 to TRBJ2-7; 11 nucleotides line up with TRBD2. CDR3 length: 17 residues. V lost 0 bases, J lost 5 bases, and 9 bases stayed unmatched. Germline values: CDR1 LNHNV, CDR2 YYDKDF (reference sequence). CDR3 bases: TGTGCCACCAGCAGAGACCCCCGACTAGCGGGAAACCACGAGCAGTACTTC. It specifies CATSRDPRLAGNHEQYF. The full variable domain, with the rest looked up from reference TRBV15 and TRBJ2-7, is DAMVIQNPRYQVTQFGKPVTLSCSQTLNHNVMYWYQQKSSQAPKLLFHYYDKDFNNEADTPDNFQSRRPNTSFCFLDIRSPGLGDTAMYLCATSRDPRLAGNHEQYFGPGTRLTVT.